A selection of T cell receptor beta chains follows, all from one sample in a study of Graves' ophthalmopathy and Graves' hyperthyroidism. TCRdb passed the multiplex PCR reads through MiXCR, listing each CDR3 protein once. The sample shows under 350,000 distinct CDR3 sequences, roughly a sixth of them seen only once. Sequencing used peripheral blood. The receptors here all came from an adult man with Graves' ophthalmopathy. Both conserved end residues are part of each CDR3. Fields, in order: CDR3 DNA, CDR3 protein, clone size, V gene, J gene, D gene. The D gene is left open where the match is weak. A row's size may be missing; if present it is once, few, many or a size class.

cdr3_nt: TGCAGCCCGAGGGGCATGACAGGGACCCAGTACTTC
cdr3_aa: CSPRGMTGTQYF
clone_size: many
v_call: TRBV29-1
j_call: TRBJ2-5
d_call: -

cdr3_nt: TGCGCCAGCAGAGGCGGGCAAACGAATTCACCCCTCCACTTT
cdr3_aa: CASRGGQTNSPLHF
clone_size: many
v_call: TRBV5-1
j_call: TRBJ1-6
d_call: -

cdr3_nt: TGTGCCAGCAGCTTACAACCCTACGAGCAGTACTTC
cdr3_aa: CASSLQPYEQYF
clone_size: many
v_call: TRBV7-9
j_call: TRBJ2-7
d_call: -

cdr3_nt: TGTGCCAGCAGCTTGGAGGCCGGGCTAAATCAGCCCCAGCATTTT
cdr3_aa: CASSLEAGLNQPQHF
clone_size: once
v_call: TRBV7-6
j_call: TRBJ1-5
d_call: -

cdr3_nt: TGTGCCAGCAGTAAACAGGTGGCGGGAGCCAACGAGCAGTACTTC
cdr3_aa: CASSKQVAGANEQYF
clone_size: -
v_call: TRBV28
j_call: TRBJ2-7
d_call: TRBD2

cdr3_nt: TGTGCCAGCAGCATGGGACTAGCGGGACAAGAGACCCAGTACTTC
cdr3_aa: CASSMGLAGQETQYF
clone_size: many
v_call: TRBV13
j_call: TRBJ2-5
d_call: TRBD2

cdr3_nt: TGTGCCAGCAGCATCGGGGGGCCGGCCAAAAACATTCAGTACTTC
cdr3_aa: CASSIGGPAKNIQYF
clone_size: many
v_call: TRBV7-2
j_call: TRBJ2-4
d_call: -

cdr3_nt: TGTGCCTGGAGTGTACCGGGGGGCTCCTCCTACGAGCAGTACTTC
cdr3_aa: CAWSVPGGSSYEQYF
clone_size: many
v_call: TRBV30
j_call: TRBJ2-7
d_call: -

cdr3_nt: TGTGCCAGCGGACCATCGGGGACTTCTAACTATGGCTACACCTTC
cdr3_aa: CASGPSGTSNYGYTF
clone_size: many
v_call: TRBV6-5
j_call: TRBJ1-2
d_call: -

cdr3_nt: TGCAGCGTTGAGAGTTTGGCGGATCGCACTGAAGCTTTCTTT
cdr3_aa: CSVESLADRTEAFF
clone_size: many
v_call: TRBV29-1
j_call: TRBJ1-1
d_call: -

cdr3_nt: TGTGCCAGCAGTTTTCGAGCGGGAGGTGTCGACACCGGGGAGCTGTTTTTT
cdr3_aa: CASSFRAGGVDTGELFF
clone_size: few
v_call: TRBV12-3/TRBV12-4
j_call: TRBJ2-2
d_call: TRBD2

cdr3_nt: TGTGCCAGTAGTAGACAGGGACTGCGCTCCTATAATTCACCCCTCCACTTT
cdr3_aa: CASSRQGLRSYNSPLHF
clone_size: many
v_call: TRBV19
j_call: TRBJ1-6
d_call: TRBD1

cdr3_nt: TGTGCCAGCAGCGCAACGACAGCGAAGGAGTTCTATGGCTACACCTTC
cdr3_aa: CASSATTAKEFYGYTF
clone_size: few
v_call: TRBV9
j_call: TRBJ1-2
d_call: -

cdr3_nt: TGCGCCAGCAGCCCTAATCCGGTGGACAATTCACCCCTCCACTTT
cdr3_aa: CASSPNPVDNSPLHF
clone_size: many
v_call: TRBV5-1
j_call: TRBJ1-6
d_call: -

cdr3_nt: TGCGCCAGCAGAGTGAGGGGAGAAGGAAACACCATATATTTT
cdr3_aa: CASRVRGEGNTIYF
clone_size: few
v_call: TRBV4-1
j_call: TRBJ1-3
d_call: -

cdr3_nt: TGCGCCAGCAGGTATTTCCGGGACAGCCAAGAGACCCAGTACTTC
cdr3_aa: CASRYFRDSQETQYF
clone_size: many
v_call: TRBV5-1
j_call: TRBJ2-5
d_call: TRBD1

cdr3_nt: TGTGCCATCAGAGACCTAGCGGGAGGTACCTACGAGCAGTACTTC
cdr3_aa: CAIRDLAGGTYEQYF
clone_size: many
v_call: TRBV10-3
j_call: TRBJ2-7
d_call: TRBD2

cdr3_nt: TGTGCCTGGAGTCTATTAACCTACGAGCAGTACTTC
cdr3_aa: CAWSLLTYEQYF
clone_size: many
v_call: TRBV30
j_call: TRBJ2-7
d_call: -

cdr3_nt: TGTGCCACCAGCAGATCCACAGGGGGCCAAGAGACCCAGTACTTC
cdr3_aa: CATSRSTGGQETQYF
clone_size: -
v_call: TRBV15
j_call: TRBJ2-5
d_call: TRBD1

cdr3_nt: TGCAGTGCTAGTGGGGGGGCGGGGGGCTACACCTTC
cdr3_aa: CSASGGAGGYTF
clone_size: many
v_call: TRBV20-1
j_call: TRBJ1-2
d_call: -

cdr3_nt: TGTGCCTGGAGTGGGGGGGCCACTGAAGCTTTCTTT
cdr3_aa: CAWSGGATEAFF
clone_size: -
v_call: TRBV30
j_call: TRBJ1-1
d_call: -

cdr3_nt: TGTGCCAGCAGGCGGGACAGGAGCTCCTATAATTCACCCCTCCACTTT
cdr3_aa: CASRRDRSSYNSPLHF
clone_size: many
v_call: TRBV12-3/TRBV12-4
j_call: TRBJ1-6
d_call: TRBD1

cdr3_nt: TGTGCCAGCTCACCATTCCAGGGGCGCGGGGGGACTGAAGCTTTCTTT
cdr3_aa: CASSPFQGRGGTEAFF
clone_size: many
v_call: TRBV18
j_call: TRBJ1-1
d_call: -

cdr3_nt: TGCGCCAGCAGCCCCATCGGGACTCCTCGGCCCTACGAGCAGTACTTC
cdr3_aa: CASSPIGTPRPYEQYF
clone_size: many
v_call: TRBV5-1
j_call: TRBJ2-7
d_call: -

cdr3_nt: TGTGCCAGCAGTGAACAGAGGACAGTTAATCAGCCCCAGCATTTT
cdr3_aa: CASSEQRTVNQPQHF
clone_size: many
v_call: TRBV6-1
j_call: TRBJ1-5
d_call: -

cdr3_nt: TGTGCCAGTAAAACACAACTATCCCGGGGTGCTGGGGCCAACGTCCTGACTTTC
cdr3_aa: CASKTQLSRGAGANVLTF
clone_size: many
v_call: TRBV19
j_call: TRBJ2-6
d_call: -

cdr3_nt: TGTGCCAGCAGTGAATGGGGAACTAGTAGCAATCAGCCCCAGCATTTT
cdr3_aa: CASSEWGTSSNQPQHF
clone_size: -
v_call: TRBV12-3/TRBV12-4
j_call: TRBJ1-5
d_call: -

cdr3_nt: TGTGCCAGCAGTTTTTTTGGAGGGGAGCTGTTTTTT
cdr3_aa: CASSFFGGELFF
clone_size: many
v_call: TRBV28
j_call: TRBJ2-2
d_call: -

cdr3_nt: TGTGCCAGCAGCAGGACATTCGGTGATGGCTACACCTTC
cdr3_aa: CASSRTFGDGYTF
clone_size: -
v_call: TRBV28
j_call: TRBJ1-2
d_call: -

cdr3_nt: TGTGCCAGCAGTTACAAGCAGGGTTCGGTGAACACTGAAGCTTTCTTT
cdr3_aa: CASSYKQGSVNTEAFF
clone_size: once
v_call: TRBV6-2/TRBV6-3
j_call: TRBJ1-1
d_call: -

cdr3_nt: TGTGCCAGCAAGGGACAGGGCGGCAATCAGCCCCAGCATTTT
cdr3_aa: CASKGQGGNQPQHF
clone_size: many
v_call: TRBV6-5
j_call: TRBJ1-5
d_call: TRBD1

cdr3_nt: TGTGCCAGCAGCCCGGGACAGGGGACTCAGCCCCAGCATTTT
cdr3_aa: CASSPGQGTQPQHF
clone_size: many
v_call: TRBV7-9
j_call: TRBJ1-5
d_call: TRBD1

cdr3_nt: TGCGCCAGCAGCTTGGCCCCAGGCTTAAGGGACACTGAAGCTTTCTTT
cdr3_aa: CASSLAPGLRDTEAFF
clone_size: many
v_call: TRBV5-1
j_call: TRBJ1-1
d_call: -

cdr3_nt: TGTGCCAGCAGTTTTTCGGGGACCGCCGCCTACGAGCAGTACTTC
cdr3_aa: CASSFSGTAAYEQYF
clone_size: many
v_call: TRBV28
j_call: TRBJ2-7
d_call: -

cdr3_nt: TGTGCCAGCAGCCCCGGGACATGGCTAGACGAGCAGTACTTC
cdr3_aa: CASSPGTWLDEQYF
clone_size: many
v_call: TRBV6-1
j_call: TRBJ2-7
d_call: -

cdr3_nt: TGTGCCAGTAGTACACGGGACCGTGTAACTAATCAGCCCCAGCATTTT
cdr3_aa: CASSTRDRVTNQPQHF
clone_size: many
v_call: TRBV19
j_call: TRBJ1-5
d_call: -

cdr3_nt: TGTGCCAGCAGTGACAGGGCTGGCTATGGCTACACCTTC
cdr3_aa: CASSDRAGYGYTF
clone_size: many
v_call: TRBV6-1
j_call: TRBJ1-2
d_call: -

cdr3_nt: TGTGCCAGCAGAGACGGCAGGGGGCTAAATCAGCCCCAGCATTTT
cdr3_aa: CASRDGRGLNQPQHF
clone_size: -
v_call: TRBV6-1
j_call: TRBJ1-5
d_call: TRBD1

cdr3_nt: TGCAGTGCTAGAATCACAGGGGGACGAGAGACCCAGTACTTC
cdr3_aa: CSARITGGRETQYF
clone_size: many
v_call: TRBV20-1
j_call: TRBJ2-5
d_call: TRBD1

cdr3_nt: TGTGCCAGCAGCCGATCCCCCTCAGGTATGGTGCAGCCCCAGCATTTT
cdr3_aa: CASSRSPSGMVQPQHF
clone_size: -
v_call: TRBV6-1
j_call: TRBJ1-5
d_call: -

cdr3_nt: TGCAGTGCTAGAAGAGCGGGAGAACATTACACCGGGGAGCTGTTTTTT
cdr3_aa: CSARRAGEHYTGELFF
clone_size: many
v_call: TRBV20-1
j_call: TRBJ2-2
d_call: TRBD2

cdr3_nt: TGTGCCAGCAGTTTAGTAGGGGGCAGTAATCCCGGCGGCTACACCTTC
cdr3_aa: CASSLVGGSNPGGYTF
clone_size: many
v_call: TRBV28
j_call: TRBJ1-2
d_call: TRBD1

cdr3_nt: TGTGCCAGCAGTGCACGGGACAGCTCGCAAGAGACCCAGTACTTC
cdr3_aa: CASSARDSSQETQYF
clone_size: many
v_call: TRBV6-2/TRBV6-3
j_call: TRBJ2-5
d_call: TRBD1

cdr3_nt: TGTGCCAGCAAGGGGGGCGCATGGGATACTGAAGCTTTCTTT
cdr3_aa: CASKGGAWDTEAFF
clone_size: many
v_call: TRBV12-3/TRBV12-4
j_call: TRBJ1-1
d_call: -

cdr3_nt: TGTGCCAGCGGTTTCTTAGCGGGAGTTGAGACCCAGTACTTC
cdr3_aa: CASGFLAGVETQYF
clone_size: many
v_call: TRBV28
j_call: TRBJ2-5
d_call: TRBD2

cdr3_nt: TGTGCCAGCAGCTTAGAGCCGAACCAACTTAATCAGCCCCAGCATTTT
cdr3_aa: CASSLEPNQLNQPQHF
clone_size: many
v_call: TRBV11-2
j_call: TRBJ1-5
d_call: -

cdr3_nt: TGTGCCAGCAGTTTAGTAGGCAGATCCTACGAGCAGTACTTC
cdr3_aa: CASSLVGRSYEQYF
clone_size: many
v_call: TRBV12-3/TRBV12-4
j_call: TRBJ2-7
d_call: -

cdr3_nt: TGTGCCAGCAGTAATTTGGACTATGGCTACACCTTC
cdr3_aa: CASSNLDYGYTF
clone_size: many
v_call: TRBV12-3/TRBV12-4
j_call: TRBJ1-2
d_call: -

cdr3_nt: TGTGCCAGCAGTTTAACCCCTAAGACAGGGGGAGGCACTGAAGCTTTCTTT
cdr3_aa: CASSLTPKTGGGTEAFF
clone_size: many
v_call: TRBV27
j_call: TRBJ1-1
d_call: TRBD1

cdr3_nt: TGTGCCAGCAGCTTACAACCCACCGCTAACTATGGCTACACCTTC
cdr3_aa: CASSLQPTANYGYTF
clone_size: -
v_call: TRBV11-3
j_call: TRBJ1-2
d_call: -

cdr3_nt: TGTGCCAGCAGTTTGACAGTGGGCTCTTACGAGCAGTACTTC
cdr3_aa: CASSLTVGSYEQYF
clone_size: many
v_call: TRBV6-5
j_call: TRBJ2-7
d_call: -

cdr3_nt: TGTGCCACCAGCTCGGACAGGGTGAGGGATGGCTACACCTTC
cdr3_aa: CATSSDRVRDGYTF
clone_size: -
v_call: TRBV24-1
j_call: TRBJ1-2
d_call: TRBD1